What follows are 18 T cell receptor beta chains derived from one specimen sequenced in a study of blood T cell repertoires in COVID-19. Clones were sequenced by immunoSEQ multiplex PCR, and TCRdb holds only the in-frame ones, with some missing. The sample contains 280,000 or so clones, about 90% of which appear only once. The sample consisted of peripheral blood. These receptor sequences come from a woman in her 30s who had recovered from COVID-19.

The J gene is TRBJ2-7, the V gene TRBV12-3 or TRBV12-4, with unresolved D. The CDR3 has 13 amino acids. Trimming took 1 base from V and 3 from J, leaving 7 bases between them. The CDR3 loop is CASSLGQYYEQYF. In nucleotides, the CDR3 is TGTGCCAGCAGTTTAGGTCAGTACTACGAGCAGTACTTC.

J is TRBJ2-6 and V is TRBV9; perhaps TRBD2 as D (5 bases). Looked up from germline, CDR1 is SGDLS and CDR2 is YYNGEE. This CDR3 region has 15 residues. Trimming shortened V by 3 bases and J by 0 bases, and 7 bases separated the two germline ends. CDR3: CASSAEGSGANVLTF. DNA for the CDR3: TGTGCCAGCAGCGCCGAGGGCTCTGGGGCCAACGTCCTGACTTTC.

This clone has just a few counts. The rearrangement links TRBV28 to TRBJ1-2, with a tentative D call TRBD1 (5 bases). The CDR3 runs to 13 residues. CDR1 is MDHEN, CDR2 SYDVKM, per germline. V shed 6 bases and J shed 2 bases, with 10 bases lying between them. The CDR3 DNA reads TGTGCCAGCAGATACGACAGCAACTATGGCTACACCTTC. This sequence encodes CASRYDSNYGYTF.

The rearrangement links TRBV10-3 to TRBJ2-5, with TRBD2 matching over 8 bases. CDR1 and CDR2 (germline): ENHRY, SYGVKD. J lost 6 bases, V lost 10 bases, and 13 bases had no gene match. The CDR3 length is 14 residues. The CDR3 loop reads CATLERREGQTQYF. The CDR3 DNA follows: TGTGCCACCCTTGAGCGTCGGGAGGGACAGACCCAGTACTTC.

V gene TRBV15 combines with J gene TRBJ2-7; 7 bases map to TRBD1. CDR1 LNHNV and CDR2 YYDKDF come from the germline V gene (reference sequence). V shed 0 bases and J 3 bases; nucleotides not matched to a gene: 2. The CDR3 extends over 14 amino acids. The CDR3 sequence is CATSRDRGFYEQYF. The CDR3 region has the DNA TGTGCCACCAGCAGAGACAGGGGGTTCTACGAGCAGTACTTC.

This sequence joins TRBV28 and TRBJ1-1; 9 bases line up with TRBD1. V shed 6 bases and J 8 bases; nucleotides not matched to a gene: 10. Germline values: CDR1 MDHEN, CDR2 SYDVKM. CDR3 size: 14 residues. The CDR3 DNA is TGTGCCAGCAGCCTTACAGGGGGCACCCGAGAAGCTTTCTTT. Its translation: CASSLTGGTREAFF.

The chain couples TRBV28 to TRBJ2-7, with 9 positions matching TRBD1. The CDR3 runs 14 residues. Looked up from germline, CDR1 is MDHEN and CDR2 is SYDVKM. J lost 7 bases, V lost 2 bases, and 6 bases had no gene match. The CDR3 here is CASSLPGQGGEQYF. The CDR3, as DNA: TGTGCCAGCAGTTTACCGGGACAGGGAGGTGAGCAGTACTTC.

Points on this clone: This sample also contains other DNA sequences that code for the same CDR3. The chain couples TRBV6-2 or TRBV6-3 to TRBJ2-7, with D possibly being TRBD1 (5 bases). The germline V and J ends were trimmed by 0 bases and 2 bases, with 8 bases remaining between them. Per the germline V gene, CDR1 is MNHEY and CDR2 is SVGEGT. The CDR3 is 14 amino acids. The CDR3 nucleotides read TGTGCCAGCAGTTACTCAAGGGGAACCTACGAGCAGTACTTC. This sequence encodes CASSYSRGTYEQYF.

The rearrangement joins TRBV7-9 to TRBJ1-2; D remains ambiguous. The V gene's germline CDR1 is SEHNR and CDR2 FQNEAQ (reference sequence). The CDR3 runs to 13 residues. V lost 2 bases and J lost 0, with 4 bases in between. The CDR3 sequence: CASSLSANYGYTF. The CDR3 DNA sequence: TGTGCCAGCAGCTTATCAGCTAACTATGGCTACACCTTC.

The chain carries TRBV15 and TRBJ2-3; no reliable D call. V was cut by 0 bases and J by 5 bases, with 6 bases left in between. CDR3 length equals 13 residues. Looked up from germline, CDR1 is LNHNV and CDR2 is YYDKDF (reference sequence). The CDR3 DNA sequence: TGTGCCACCAGCAGAGATCACGGAGATACGCAGTATTTT. Protein: CATSRDHGDTQYF.

The rearrangement uses TRBV6-5 and TRBJ1-1, with D perhaps TRBD1 (5 bases). V was shortened by 6 bases and J by 1 base, with 12 bases between the two germline ends. CDR1 MNHEY and CDR2 SVGAGI come from the germline V gene. The CDR3 totals 14 residues. In DNA form, the CDR3 reads TGTGCCAGCAGCCGGGGGACGAGGAACACTGAAGCTTTCTTT. It codes for CASSRGTRNTEAFF.

The chain's CDR3 is CASSRTSGYSSYEQYF. DNA for the CDR3: TGTGCCAGCAGTCGTACTAGCGGTTATTCGTCCTACGAGCAGTACTTC. The chain recombines TRBV7-2 with TRBJ2-7, with 8 nucleotides matching TRBD2. The CDR3 contains 16 residues. The germline CDR1 and CDR2 sequences are SGHTA and FQGNSA. J was trimmed by 1 base and V by 6 bases; bases with no gene match: 11.

V is TRBV3-1 (or the pseudogene TRBV3-2) and J is TRBJ1-5; D is unresolved. The germline V gene has CDR1 LGHDT and CDR2 YNNKEL (reference sequence). V was cut by 4 bases and J by 0 bases, with 13 bases left in between. This CDR3 comprises 16 residues. The CDR3 sequence: CASSRTPPYSNQPQHF. The CDR3, as DNA: TGTGCCAGCAGCCGCACTCCCCCTTATAGCAATCAGCCCCAGCATTTT.

The chain links TRBV5-4 to TRBJ2-1, with 8 bases aligning to TRBD2. CDR1 is SGHNT and CDR2 is YYREEE in the germline V gene (reference sequence). J lost 6 bases, V lost 2 bases, and 4 bases had no gene match. This CDR3 spans 14 amino acids. CDR3 amino acids: CASSLTSGSNEQFF. The CDR3 DNA is TGTGCCAGCAGCTTAACTAGCGGCAGCAATGAGCAGTTCTTC.

V gene TRBV7-8 combines with J gene TRBJ2-7, with a possible D match to TRBD2 (7 bases). This CDR3 has 14 residues. The V and J ends lost 4 bases and 5 bases respectively, with 15 bases between them. Germline V gene sequence: CDR1 SGHVS, CDR2 FQNEAQ. CDR3 coding DNA: TGTGCCAGCAGCTGGGGAGGGGGGCTAAACGAGCAGTACTTC. Residues: CASSWGGGLNEQYF.

The chain recombines TRBV19 with TRBJ1-1; D may be TRBD1 (6 bases). The CDR3 covers 15 residues. CDR1 and CDR2 from the germline V gene are LNHDA and SQIVND (reference sequence). V was trimmed by 5 bases and J by 6 bases, leaving 19 bases between them. This CDR3 reads CASSHPPRGEAEAFF. Here the CDR3 DNA reads TGTGCCAGTAGTCACCCACCCAGGGGCGAGGCTGAAGCTTTCTTT.

V is TRBV18 and J is TRBJ1-3; D possibly corresponds to TRBD1 (6 bases). CDR1 and CDR2 (germline): KGHSH, LQKENI. V was pared by 4 bases and J by 0 bases, with 13 bases between. This CDR3 region has 16 residues. CDR3: CASSQGQRSSGNTIYF. The CDR3 DNA reads as TGTGCCAGCTCACAAGGACAGCGGAGCTCTGGAAACACCATATATTTT.

This rearrangement joins TRBV5-8 to TRBJ2-2; D gene unclear. Germline-derived CDR1 and CDR2 are SGHTS and YDEGEE. The length of the CDR3 is 16 residues. Trimming took off 5 bases at V and 0 bases at J, with 14 bases between the two ends. The CDR3 coding sequence is TGTGCCAGCAGTATCCCTGGGCACGCGAACACCGGGGAGCTGTTTTTT. This gives the protein CASSIPGHANTGELFF.